This T cell receptor beta chain was identified in a study of identical twins' blood T cells. There are 14 residues in the CDR3. Only a few counts were recorded for this clonotype. Its target is not known. Study conclusions and caveats: Out-of-frame TCRbeta clonotypes reportedly had markedly more similar V usage in twins than unrelated donors.

One entry per CDR3 protein, called by TCRdb with MiXCR from the 5' RACE reads. This table has 350,000 to 400,000 distinct CDR3 sequences, 25% to 35% appearing once. The sequenced sample consisted of PBMCs. The TCR sequence derives from a woman aged 18-49 years in good health. The rearrangement joins TRBV21-1 to TRBJ2-3; the table's D call TRBD2 went unverified against the DNA. TRBV21-1 is listed as a pseudogene. CDR3 protein: CASSKETSDQTQYF. In nucleotides, the CDR3 is TGTGCCAGCAGCAAAGAGACTAGCGATCAGACGCAGTATTTT.